The T cell receptor beta chain under discussion was sequenced for a study of shared T cell receptors in the human thymus. Measured with immunoSEQ multiplex PCR; TCRdb has only the in-frame clones, and not every one. The table includes about 380,000 clones, about 95% detected once. This CDR3 comprises 16 residues. Between the trimmed V and J ends, which lost 4 bases and 0 bases, there was a span of 13 bases. Germline V gene data show CDR1 as SGDLS and CDR2 as YYNGEE. This chain joins TRBV9 and TRBJ1-4; a possible D gene is TRBD1 (5 bases). The clonotype comes from a human donor. The source material was thymocytes. The CDR3: CASSPTGPPTNEKLFF. The CDR3 DNA sequence: TGTGCCAGCAGCCCCACAGGACCTCCAACTAATGAAAAACTGTTTTTT.